The rows below give T cell receptor beta chains drawn from one sample of a study of blood T cell repertoires in COVID-19. Here immunoSEQ multiplex PCR was the method, and the copy in TCRdb shows in-frame clones only, minus some. This sample has about 61,000 clones, with around 85% found just once. The source material was peripheral blood. The source of these receptors is a woman aged 65 to 85 with acute or convalescent COVID-19. Each CDR3 is given with its conserved first and last residue. A D gene is named only where the DNA matches it firmly. For some rows the clone size is stated as once, few or many, or as a class when expanded; others skip it.

D gene: TRBD1; J gene: TRBJ2-7; V gene: TRBV7-8; clone size: -; CDR3 protein: CASTIGQGASEQYF; CDR3 DNA: TGTGCCAGCACAATTGGACAGGGAGCTTCCGAGCAGTACTTC
D gene: TRBD1; J gene: TRBJ2-2; V gene: TRBV14; clone size: -; CDR3 protein: CASSRGTGPNTGELFF; CDR3 DNA: TGTGCCAGCAGCCGTGGGACAGGGCCGAACACCGGGGAGCTGTTTTTT
D gene: -; J gene: TRBJ1-1; V gene: TRBV7-6; clone size: -; CDR3 protein: CASSLGEFMNTEAFF; CDR3 DNA: TGTGCCAGCAGCTTAGGGGAGTTCATGAACACTGAAGCTTTCTTT
D gene: -; J gene: TRBJ1-1; V gene: TRBV14; clone size: -; CDR3 protein: CASSQDGRTEAFF; CDR3 DNA: TGTGCCAGCAGCCAAGACGGTCGGACTGAAGCTTTCTTT
D gene: TRBD1; J gene: TRBJ1-2; V gene: TRBV6-5; clone size: -; CDR3 protein: CVTTGDSPNYGYTF; CDR3 DNA: TGTGTCACTACGGGGGACAGTCCTAACTATGGCTACACCTTC
D gene: TRBD1; J gene: TRBJ1-4; V gene: TRBV18; clone size: -; CDR3 protein: CASSPRDWTGVTTNEKLFF; CDR3 DNA: TGTGCCAGCTCACCCAGAGATTGGACAGGGGTAACAACTAATGAAAAACTGTTTTTT
D gene: -; J gene: TRBJ1-2; V gene: TRBV30; clone size: few; CDR3 protein: CAWRRTGKRRGYGYTF; CDR3 DNA: TGTGCCTGGAGGAGAACAGGGAAGAGAAGGGGCTATGGCTACACCTTC
D gene: TRBD2; J gene: TRBJ2-1; V gene: TRBV19; clone size: -; CDR3 protein: CASTGLAGENEQFF; CDR3 DNA: TGTGCCAGTACAGGACTAGCAGGAGAGAATGAGCAGTTCTTC
D gene: -; J gene: TRBJ1-5; V gene: TRBV3-1/TRBV3-2; clone size: -; CDR3 protein: CASSGRPEGPQHF; CDR3 DNA: TGTGCCAGCTCCGGGCGGCCCGAGGGGCCCCAGCATTTT
D gene: -; J gene: TRBJ2-7; V gene: TRBV7-9; clone size: -; CDR3 protein: CASSLARDNSYEQYF; CDR3 DNA: TGTGCCAGCAGCTTAGCTAGGGACAACTCCTACGAGCAGTACTTC
D gene: -; J gene: TRBJ2-1; V gene: TRBV12-1; clone size: -; CDR3 protein: CASSSRRSGESYNEQFF; CDR3 DNA: TGTGCCAGCAGCTCCCGGCGAAGCGGGGAGTCCTACAATGAGCAGTTCTTC
D gene: TRBD1; J gene: TRBJ2-5; V gene: TRBV5-6; clone size: -; CDR3 protein: CASRGAGGAQTQYF; CDR3 DNA: TGTGCCAGCAGGGGCGCAGGGGGCGCACAGACCCAGTACTTC
D gene: -; J gene: TRBJ2-1; V gene: TRBV4-2; clone size: -; CDR3 protein: CASSQQRYNEQFF; CDR3 DNA: TGTGCCAGCAGCCAACAGCGGTACAATGAGCAGTTCTTC
D gene: -; J gene: TRBJ1-1; V gene: TRBV12-3/TRBV12-4; clone size: -; CDR3 protein: CASTPDKNTEAFF; CDR3 DNA: TGTGCCAGCACCCCGGACAAGAACACTGAAGCTTTCTTT
D gene: TRBD2; J gene: TRBJ2-5; V gene: TRBV5-1; clone size: -; CDR3 protein: CASSLGTSGGARQETQYF; CDR3 DNA: TGCGCCAGCAGCTTGGGGACTAGCGGGGGGGCCCGGCAAGAGACCCAGTACTTC
D gene: TRBD2; J gene: TRBJ2-1; V gene: TRBV7-6; clone size: -; CDR3 protein: CASSPTSFNEQFF; CDR3 DNA: TGTGCCAGCAGCCCGACTAGCTTCAATGAGCAGTTCTTC
D gene: -; J gene: TRBJ2-7; V gene: TRBV6-5; clone size: -; CDR3 protein: CASTLRRAASYEQYF; CDR3 DNA: TGTGCCAGCACCTTACGCAGGGCGGCGTCCTACGAGCAGTACTTC
D gene: -; J gene: TRBJ2-2; V gene: TRBV5-1; clone size: -; CDR3 protein: CASSLGRENTGELFF; CDR3 DNA: TGCGCCAGCAGCTTGGGCCGGGAGAACACCGGGGAGCTGTTTTTT
D gene: TRBD1; J gene: TRBJ1-3; V gene: TRBV6-1; clone size: -; CDR3 protein: CASSETGTGMHTIYF; CDR3 DNA: TGTGCCAGCAGTGAAACGGGGACAGGGATGCACACCATATATTTT
D gene: TRBD2; J gene: TRBJ2-1; V gene: TRBV18; clone size: -; CDR3 protein: CASSPTSSGLYNEQFF; CDR3 DNA: TGTGCCAGCTCACCTACTTCTAGCGGCCTTTACAATGAGCAGTTCTTC
D gene: -; J gene: TRBJ2-1; V gene: TRBV5-4; clone size: -; CDR3 protein: CASSLVTAGDEQFF; CDR3 DNA: TGTGCCAGCAGCTTGGTTACTGCCGGGGATGAGCAGTTCTTC
D gene: TRBD1; J gene: TRBJ1-1; V gene: TRBV11-2; clone size: -; CDR3 protein: CASSSGQVMNTEAFF; CDR3 DNA: TGTGCCAGCAGCTCCGGACAGGTCATGAACACTGAAGCTTTCTTT
D gene: TRBD1; J gene: TRBJ1-2; V gene: TRBV18; clone size: -; CDR3 protein: CASSPRTGDGYTF; CDR3 DNA: TGTGCCAGCTCACCACGGACAGGGGATGGCTACACCTTC
D gene: -; J gene: TRBJ2-3; V gene: TRBV21-1; clone size: -; CDR3 protein: CASSKYTGGATDTQYF; CDR3 DNA: TGTGCCAGCAGCAAATACACAGGGGGCGCGACAGATACGCAGTATTTT
D gene: TRBD1; J gene: TRBJ1-2; V gene: TRBV6-2/TRBV6-3; clone size: -; CDR3 protein: CASSLLDRFNYGYTF; CDR3 DNA: TGTGCCAGCAGCCTACTGGACAGGTTCAACTATGGCTACACCTTC
D gene: -; J gene: TRBJ2-1; V gene: TRBV27; clone size: -; CDR3 protein: CASSGQGFYNEQFF; CDR3 DNA: TGTGCCAGCAGCGGGCAGGGTTTTTACAATGAGCAGTTCTTC
D gene: -; J gene: TRBJ2-5; V gene: TRBV12-3/TRBV12-4; clone size: -; CDR3 protein: CASSTTRETQYF; CDR3 DNA: TGTGCCAGCAGTACCACCAGGGAGACCCAGTACTTC
D gene: -; J gene: TRBJ1-5; V gene: TRBV28; clone size: -; CDR3 protein: CASTVGNQPQHF; CDR3 DNA: TGTGCCAGCACAGTCGGGAATCAGCCCCAGCATTTT
D gene: TRBD1; J gene: TRBJ2-2; V gene: TRBV6-5; clone size: -; CDR3 protein: CASSPVTGGTGELFF; CDR3 DNA: TGTGCCAGCAGCCCGGTCACAGGGGGAACCGGGGAGCTGTTTTTT
D gene: -; J gene: TRBJ2-3; V gene: TRBV2; clone size: -; CDR3 protein: CASSDSQGGTDTQYF; CDR3 DNA: TGTGCCAGCAGTGACTCACAGGGAGGGACAGATACGCAGTATTTT
D gene: TRBD2; J gene: TRBJ2-7; V gene: TRBV24-1; clone size: -; CDR3 protein: CATSVSSGYYEQYF; CDR3 DNA: TGTGCCACCAGTGTTTCTAGCGGCTACTACGAGCAGTACTTC
D gene: -; J gene: TRBJ2-7; V gene: TRBV10-2; clone size: few; CDR3 protein: CASSEETREQYF; CDR3 DNA: TGCGCCAGCAGTGAGGAGACTCGGGAACAGTACTTC
D gene: -; J gene: TRBJ2-5; V gene: TRBV5-8; clone size: -; CDR3 protein: CASSLGDSGETQYF; CDR3 DNA: TGTGCCAGCAGCCTAGGGGATTCTGGAGAGACCCAGTACTTC
D gene: TRBD2; J gene: TRBJ2-1; V gene: TRBV7-2; clone size: -; CDR3 protein: CASSLGAGGDEQFF; CDR3 DNA: TGTGCCAGCAGCTTAGGTGCGGGGGGCGATGAGCAGTTCTTC
D gene: TRBD2; J gene: TRBJ2-1; V gene: TRBV3-1/TRBV3-2; clone size: -; CDR3 protein: CASSRTSGGAYEQFF; CDR3 DNA: TGTGCCAGCAGCCGGACTAGCGGGGGGGCCTATGAGCAGTTCTTC
D gene: -; J gene: TRBJ1-3; V gene: TRBV28; clone size: -; CDR3 protein: CASSTTRGTSGNTIYF; CDR3 DNA: TGTGCCAGCAGTACAACTAGGGGGACAAGCGGAAACACCATATATTTT
D gene: -; J gene: TRBJ1-1; V gene: TRBV12-5; clone size: -; CDR3 protein: CASGPFNTEAFF; CDR3 DNA: TGTGCTAGTGGTCCCTTCAACACTGAAGCTTTCTTT
D gene: TRBD1; J gene: TRBJ1-4; V gene: TRBV2; clone size: -; CDR3 protein: CASSDSLWSGQGFKKLFF; CDR3 DNA: TGTGCCAGCAGTGACTCCCTCTGGTCGGGACAGGGTTTTAAAAAACTGTTTTTT
D gene: TRBD1; J gene: TRBJ2-2; V gene: TRBV19; clone size: -; CDR3 protein: CASSIGRQGATGELFF; CDR3 DNA: TGTGCCAGTAGTATAGGAAGGCAGGGGGCGACCGGGGAGCTGTTTTTT
D gene: -; J gene: TRBJ2-1; V gene: TRBV3-1/TRBV3-2; clone size: -; CDR3 protein: CASSQSEPSYNEQFF; CDR3 DNA: TGTGCCAGCAGCCAATCCGAGCCCTCCTACAATGAGCAGTTCTTC
D gene: TRBD2; J gene: TRBJ2-4; V gene: TRBV6-2/TRBV6-3; clone size: -; CDR3 protein: CASRPYLAGGSRNIQYF; CDR3 DNA: TGTGCCAGCCGCCCCTACCTAGCGGGGGGGTCGAGGAACATTCAGTACTTC
D gene: -; J gene: TRBJ2-5; V gene: TRBV7-2; clone size: -; CDR3 protein: CASSLGVAAQYF; CDR3 DNA: TGTGCCAGCAGCTTAGGGGTAGCCGCCCAGTACTTC
D gene: TRBD1; J gene: TRBJ2-3; V gene: TRBV7-3; clone size: -; CDR3 protein: CASSRDRASTDTQYF; CDR3 DNA: TGTGCCAGCAGCCGGGACAGGGCCAGCACAGATACGCAGTATTTT
D gene: TRBD1; J gene: TRBJ1-6; V gene: TRBV9; clone size: -; CDR3 protein: CASSDSGQGTFGSPLHF; CDR3 DNA: TGTGCCAGCAGCGACTCGGGACAGGGGACGTTCGGTTCACCCCTCCACTTT
D gene: TRBD1; J gene: TRBJ2-7; V gene: TRBV27; clone size: -; CDR3 protein: CASSLRDRGTYEQYF; CDR3 DNA: TGTGCCAGCAGTTTAAGGGACAGGGGAACTTACGAGCAGTACTTC
D gene: -; J gene: TRBJ1-6; V gene: TRBV5-6; clone size: -; CDR3 protein: CASSFMAEKYNSPLHF; CDR3 DNA: TGTGCCAGCAGCTTTATGGCGGAAAAATATAATTCACCCCTCCACTTT
D gene: TRBD2; J gene: TRBJ2-2; V gene: TRBV6-2/TRBV6-3; clone size: -; CDR3 protein: CASSPLAGGTGELFF; CDR3 DNA: TGTGCCAGCAGTCCCCTAGCGGGGGGGACCGGGGAGCTGTTTTTT
D gene: -; J gene: TRBJ1-3; V gene: TRBV5-1; clone size: -; CDR3 protein: CASSSSWGDGNTIYF; CDR3 DNA: TGCGCCAGCAGCTCCTCTTGGGGGGACGGAAACACCATATATTTT
D gene: TRBD1; J gene: TRBJ2-7; V gene: TRBV10-3; clone size: -; CDR3 protein: CASTGGGLGEQYF; CDR3 DNA: TGTGCCTCCACAGGGGGTGGTCTGGGGGAGCAGTACTTC
D gene: -; J gene: TRBJ2-7; V gene: TRBV7-2; clone size: -; CDR3 protein: CASSPPVPPYEQYF; CDR3 DNA: TGTGCCAGCAGCCCCCCCGTCCCCCCCTACGAGCAGTACTTC
D gene: TRBD2; J gene: TRBJ2-7; V gene: TRBV28; clone size: -; CDR3 protein: CASSGVGLRLDYRTSGGYEQYF; CDR3 DNA: TGTGCCAGCTCCGGGGTTGGACTGCGACTCGACTATAGGACTAGCGGGGGCTACGAGCAGTACTTC
D gene: -; J gene: TRBJ1-2; V gene: TRBV19; clone size: once; CDR3 protein: CASSIEGALGYGYTF; CDR3 DNA: TGTGCCAGTAGTATAGAAGGGGCGCTGGGCTATGGCTACACCTTC
D gene: TRBD2; J gene: TRBJ2-2; V gene: TRBV5-1; clone size: -; CDR3 protein: CASTPLGREDTGELFF; CDR3 DNA: TGCGCCAGCACCCCGCTCGGCCGGGAGGACACCGGGGAGCTGTTTTTT
D gene: -; J gene: TRBJ2-1; V gene: TRBV9; clone size: -; CDR3 protein: CASSVEAVTYNEQFF; CDR3 DNA: TGTGCCAGCAGCGTAGAGGCGGTGACCTACAATGAGCAGTTCTTC
D gene: -; J gene: TRBJ1-2; V gene: TRBV28; clone size: few; CDR3 protein: CASSSGWYGYTF; CDR3 DNA: TGTGCCAGCAGTTCAGGGTGGTATGGCTACACCTTC
D gene: -; J gene: TRBJ1-2; V gene: TRBV28; clone size: -; CDR3 protein: CASSLSGGRGYTF; CDR3 DNA: TGTGCCAGCAGTTTATCGGGGGGCCGAGGCTACACCTTC
D gene: -; J gene: TRBJ1-2; V gene: TRBV4-2; clone size: -; CDR3 protein: CASSRRDREGSSYGYTF; CDR3 DNA: TGTGCCAGCAGCCGGAGGGACCGGGAAGGTAGTAGCTATGGCTACACCTTC
D gene: -; J gene: TRBJ1-3; V gene: TRBV9; clone size: few; CDR3 protein: CASSVLPGNTIYF; CDR3 DNA: TGTGCCAGCAGCGTACTCCCCGGAAACACCATATATTTT
D gene: -; J gene: TRBJ2-1; V gene: TRBV19; clone size: -; CDR3 protein: CASSVDWNNEQFF; CDR3 DNA: TGTGCCAGTAGTGTGGACTGGAACAATGAGCAGTTCTTC